This passage covers 26 T cell receptor beta chains from one sample sequenced in a study of identifying expanded T cells in peripheral blood. The data were produced by immunoSEQ multiplex PCR, yet TCRdb's version contains in-frame clones alone and is incomplete. Here the sample spans approximately 100,000 clones, approximately 88% being singletons. Input material: blood. The receptors shown here come from a person aged 18 to 69 in good health.

V usage is TRBV5-1 and J usage is TRBJ2-1; 14 bases fit TRBD2. The germline CDR1 and CDR2 sequences are SGHRS and YFSETQ. The CDR3 consists of 18 residues. Trimming took 4 bases from V and 2 from J; bases not matched to a gene: 8. CDR3 DNA sequence: TGCGCCAGCAGCGCGAGGACTAGCGGGGGGAAAACCTACAATGAGCAGTTCTTC. It encodes CASSARTSGGKTYNEQFF. The variable domain in full, with the rest retrieved from reference TRBV5-1 and TRBJ2-1, is KAGVTQTPRYLIKTRGQQVTLSCSPISGHRSVSWYQQTPGQGLQFLFEYFSETQRNKGNFPGRFSGRQFSNSRSEMNVSTLELGDSALYLCASSARTSGGKTYNEQFFGPGTRLTVL.

The chain employs TRBV9 and TRBJ2-1, with a possible D match to TRBD1 (5 bases). The CDR3 covers 12 residues. CDR1 and CDR2 (germline): SGDLS, YYNGEE. V was pared by 0 bases and J by 7 bases, with 5 bases between. In DNA, the CDR3 is TGTGCCAGCAGCGTAGAGGGGAATGAGCAGTTCTTC. Amino acids: CASSVEGNEQFF.

The V and J genes are TRBV30 and TRBJ1-3, with D tentatively TRBD1 (6 bases). V lost 6 bases and J lost 0, with 24 bases in between. The CDR3 has 18 residues. Germline CDR1 GTSNPN, CDR2 SVGIG (reference sequence). CDR3 in amino acids: CACPMTGDTGPSGNTIYF. The CDR3 DNA reads TGTGCCTGCCCCATGACAGGAGATACAGGTCCCTCTGGAAACACCATATATTTT.

The chain uses TRBV9 and TRBJ2-5, with 10 bases aligning to TRBD1. The V and J ends lost 0 bases and 1 base, in that order; junction bases with no gene match: 12. This CDR3 is 19 amino acids long. From germline, CDR1 is SGDLS and CDR2 YYNGEE. The CDR3 loop reads CASSVAPPGQGTAQETQYF. The CDR3 DNA follows: TGTGCCAGCAGCGTAGCTCCCCCGGGACAGGGGACCGCCCAAGAGACCCAGTACTTC. Looking up the rest from reference TRBV9 and TRBJ2-5 gives the full variable domain: DSGVTQTPKHLITATGQRVTLRCSPRSGDLSVYWYQQSLDQGLQFLIQYYNGEERAKGNILERFSAQQFPDLHSELNLSSLELGDSALYFCASSVAPPGQGTAQETQYFGPGTRLLVL.

The chain recombines TRBV7-8 with TRBJ2-2, with unresolved D. The length of the CDR3 is 12 residues. Deletions cut 1 base from V and 7 bases from J, with 4 bases between. Germline loops: CDR1 SGHVS, CDR2 FQNEAQ. CDR3 in DNA: TGTGCCAGCAGCTTAGGTGTCGGGGAGCTGTTTTTT. Its protein is CASSLGVGELFF.

The CDR3 DNA follows: TGTGCCAGCAGCCTCTCAGGGGGGTTCTCCTACGAGCAGTACTTC. Amino acid sequence: CASSLSGGFSYEQYF. The rearrangement uses TRBV11-2 and TRBJ2-7, with a tentative D call TRBD1 (7 bases). Per the germline V gene, CDR1 is SGHAT and CDR2 is FQNNGV. This CDR3 is built from 15 residues. V shed 5 bases and J shed 0 bases, with 14 bases lying between them.

The CDR3 coding sequence is TGTGCCAGTAGTATAGAGAAACAGGGTCACTACGAGCAGTACTTC. As protein: CASSIEKQGHYEQYF. This chain uses TRBV19 with TRBJ2-7, with a weak D call TRBD1 (6 bases). This CDR3 has 15 residues. Between the trimmed V and J ends, which lost 0 bases and 3 bases, there was a span of 12 bases. Germline V gene sequence: CDR1 LNHDA, CDR2 SQIVND (reference sequence).

The chain recombines TRBV5-1 with TRBJ2-7; D is undetermined. Trimming shortened V by 2 bases and J by 6 bases, and 18 bases separated the two germline ends. CDR1 SGHRS and CDR2 YFSETQ come from the germline V gene. The CDR3 spans 15 residues. CDR3 nucleotides: TGCGCCAGCAGCTTCACGTCAGGCCCAAGGGCCGAGCAGTACTTC. As protein: CASSFTSGPRAEQYF.

This rearrangement joins TRBV18 to TRBJ2-7; perhaps TRBD1 as D (6 bases). Germline V CDR1 and CDR2: KGHSH, LQKENI. Trimming left V 4 bases short and J 0 bases short, with 7 bases between. The CDR3 runs to 13 residues. CDR3 in amino acids: CASSRDISYEQYF. CDR3 nucleotides: TGTGCCAGCTCACGGGACATCTCCTACGAGCAGTACTTC.

The chain has TRBV19 and TRBJ1-4; D may be TRBD1 (6 bases). CDR1 and CDR2 from the germline V gene are LNHDA and SQIVND (reference sequence). Trimming stripped 7 bases from V and 11 bases from J, with 23 bases between. CDR3 length equals 15 residues. The CDR3 loop is CASTVTGTHVGKLFF. In DNA form, the CDR3 reads TGTGCCAGTACCGTAACCGGGACACACGTGGGTAAACTGTTTTTT.

The chain joins TRBV27 to TRBJ1-6, with a tentative D call TRBD1 (5 bases). The germline V and J ends were trimmed by 2 bases and 14 bases, with 13 bases remaining between them. This CDR3 contains 13 residues. Germline V gene data show CDR1 as MNHEY and CDR2 as SMNVEV (reference sequence). In nucleotides, the CDR3 is TGTGCCAGCAGTTTAGGGGGAGGGTGGTCCCTCCACTTT. Amino acid sequence: CASSLGGGWSLHF.

The genes are TRBV19 and TRBJ1-5; D unresolved. The CDR3 is 14 residues long. Germline CDR1 LNHDA, CDR2 SQIVND (reference sequence). The V end was cut by 3 bases, the J end by 0 bases, with 6 bases between. The CDR3 DNA follows: TGTGCCAGTAGTATGACGGGTAGCAATCAGCCCCAGCATTTT. Residues: CASSMTGSNQPQHF. The full variable domain, with the rest looked up from reference TRBV19 and TRBJ1-5, is DGGITQSPKYLFRKEGQNVTLSCEQNLNHDAMYWYRQDPGQGLRLIYYSQIVNDFQKGDIAEGYSVSREKKESFPLTVTSAQKNPTAFYLCASSMTGSNQPQHFGDGTRLSIL.

The chain links TRBV4-1 to TRBJ2-5; tentative D call: TRBD2 (7 bases). CDR1 is MGHRA, CDR2 YSYEKL, per germline. This CDR3 is 18 amino acids long. Trimming took 0 bases from V and 4 from J, leaving 21 bases between them. The CDR3 DNA follows: TGCGCCAGCAGCCAAGATCCGCGGGGCAGGGAGGGGGGAGAGACCCAGTACTTC. The encoded protein is CASSQDPRGREGGETQYF.

The chain combines TRBV6-5 with TRBJ2-2; D remains ambiguous. The CDR3 has 15 amino acids. CDR1 and CDR2 (germline): MNHEY, SVGAGI. V dropped 2 bases and J dropped 0 bases, with 7 bases sitting between them. The CDR3 protein is CASSYGLANTGELFF. In DNA form, the CDR3 reads TGTGCCAGCAGTTACGGTCTAGCGAACACCGGGGAGCTGTTTTTT.

The chain combines TRBV5-8 with TRBJ2-7, with 8 bases that match TRBD1. Trimming removed 2 bases from V and 4 bases from J; junction bases left unmatched: 5. The CDR3 length is 14 residues. Germline lookup yields CDR1 SGHTS and CDR2 YDEGEE. CDR3 sequence: CASSLDRGLYEQYF. The CDR3 DNA reads as TGTGCCAGCAGCTTAGACAGGGGTTTGTACGAGCAGTACTTC.

In this sample, this clone turned up once. V usage is TRBV9 and J usage is TRBJ2-1; 9 bases align to TRBD1. Germline V gene lookup returns CDR1 SGDLS and CDR2 YYNGEE. Trimming removed 1 base from V and 7 bases from J; junction bases left unmatched: 12. The CDR3 has 17 amino acids. The CDR3 region is CASSVHLPGQGRNEQFF. The CDR3 DNA sequence: TGTGCCAGCAGCGTACATCTCCCGGGACAGGGTAGGAATGAGCAGTTCTTC.

This chain connects TRBV4-2 to TRBJ2-5; 9 bases agree with TRBD2. CDR3 length: 14 residues. Germline values: CDR1 LGHNA, CDR2 YNFKEQ. With 4 bases clipped from V and 0 bases from J, the junction kept 0 bases outside the gene matches. CDR3 loop: CASSPSGNQETQYF. The CDR3 nucleotides read TGTGCCAGCAGCCCTAGCGGGAACCAAGAGACCCAGTACTTC.

The chain uses TRBV6-4 and TRBJ2-1; 11 bases agree with TRBD2. This CDR3 contains 15 residues. The germline CDR1 and CDR2 sequences are MRHNA and SNTAGT. V dropped 7 bases and J dropped 4; count of bases not matched to a gene: 6. The CDR3 DNA reads as TGTGCCAGCACTCCCGGGACTAGCGGTTACAATGAGCAGTTCTTC. As protein: CASTPGTSGYNEQFF.

The J gene is TRBJ2-1, the V gene TRBV18; the D is unclear. This CDR3 is 11 amino acids long. Germline V CDR1 and CDR2: KGHSH, LQKENI. V was cut by 6 bases and J by 4 bases, with 4 bases left in between. CDR3 residues: CASSLYNEQFF. The CDR3 DNA is TGTGCCAGCTCCCTTTACAATGAGCAGTTCTTC.

The chain links TRBV6-4 to TRBJ2-2, with D maybe TRBD1 (6 bases). The CDR3 has 16 residues. V was clipped by 0 bases and J by 1 base, with 9 bases between them. The V gene's germline CDR1 is MRHNA and CDR2 SNTAGT. The CDR3 region has the DNA TGTGCCAGCAGTGACTCGGCAGGGGTGAACACCGGGGAGCTGTTTTTT. This codes for CASSDSAGVNTGELFF.

The genes are TRBV19 and TRBJ2-7, with TRBD2 matching over 8 bases. Germline CDR1 is LNHDA and CDR2 is SQIVND (reference sequence). The CDR3 loop spans 15 amino acids. The V segment lost 3 bases and the J segment 2 bases; nucleotides outside the gene matches: 6. The CDR3 nucleotides are TGTGCCAGTAGTATTATTAGCGGGAACCCCTACGAGCAGTACTTC. Encoded protein: CASSIISGNPYEQYF.

This clone has more than one count but fewer than ten. The rearrangement joins TRBV7-9 to TRBJ1-5; D gene uncertain. This CDR3 contains 12 residues. Germline V lookup: CDR1 SEHNR, CDR2 FQNEAQ (reference sequence). V lost 1 base and J lost 2, with 0 bases in between. The CDR3 sequence is CASSLGNQPQHF. The CDR3 DNA reads as TGTGCCAGCAGCTTAGGCAATCAGCCCCAGCATTTT.

The chain uses TRBV2 and TRBJ1-6, with D perhaps TRBD1 (6 bases). Trimming took off 5 bases at V and 5 bases at J, with 16 bases between the two ends. The CDR3 is 16 residues long. Germline V gives CDR1 SNHLY, CDR2 FYNNEI. The CDR3 coding sequence is TGTGCCAGCAGTCTAGTTAGGACAGTGAATAATTCACCCCTCCACTTT. Translating it yields CASSLVRTVNNSPLHF.

The CDR3: CASSMTGVYGYTF. In DNA form, the CDR3 reads TGTGCCAGTAGTATGACAGGGGTCTATGGCTACACCTTC. The chain employs TRBV19 and TRBJ1-2; 8 positions agree with TRBD1. Germline V CDR1 and CDR2: LNHDA, SQIVND (reference sequence). Trimming removed 3 bases from V and 4 bases from J; junction bases left unmatched: 1. The CDR3 extends over 13 amino acids.

The rearrangement links TRBV27 to TRBJ2-5; unclear D gene. The V gene's germline CDR1 is MNHEY and CDR2 SMNVEV (reference sequence). CDR3 size: 12 residues. V lost 6 bases and J 5 bases, leaving 10 bases between the germline ends. The chain's CDR3 is CASRGVPETQYF. The CDR3, as DNA: TGTGCCAGCAGGGGCGTACCGGAGACCCAGTACTTC.

The rearrangement joins TRBV27 to TRBJ1-3, with a weak D call TRBD1 (5 bases). Germline V lookup: CDR1 MNHEY, CDR2 SMNVEV (reference sequence). The germline V and J ends were trimmed by 2 bases and 3 bases, with 11 bases remaining between them. The CDR3 contains 15 residues. The CDR3 nucleotides are TGTGCCAGCAGTTTACCACCAGGACATGGAAACACCATATATTTT. Its protein is CASSLPPGHGNTIYF.